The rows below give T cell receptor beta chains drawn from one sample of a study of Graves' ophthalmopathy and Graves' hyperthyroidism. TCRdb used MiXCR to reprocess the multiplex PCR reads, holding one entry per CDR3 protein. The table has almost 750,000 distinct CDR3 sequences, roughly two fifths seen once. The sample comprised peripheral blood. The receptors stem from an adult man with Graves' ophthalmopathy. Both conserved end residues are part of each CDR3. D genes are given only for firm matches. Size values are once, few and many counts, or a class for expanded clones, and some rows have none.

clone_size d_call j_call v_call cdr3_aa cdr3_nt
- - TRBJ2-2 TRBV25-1 CASSQVPGVYSTGELFF TGTGCCAGCAGCCAAGTTCCAGGGGTCTATAGTACCGGGGAGCTGTTTTTT
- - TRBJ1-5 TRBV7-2 CASRGGSGLSNQPQHF TGTGCCAGCAGAGGGGGGTCCGGGTTAAGCAATCAGCCCCAGCATTTT
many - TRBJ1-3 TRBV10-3 CAISDRVADRAFSGNTIYF TGTGCCATCAGTGACAGAGTGGCGGACAGAGCCTTCTCTGGAAACACCATATATTTT
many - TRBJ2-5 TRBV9 CASSQVSKTQYF TGTGCCAGCAGCCAAGTATCGAAGACCCAGTACTTC
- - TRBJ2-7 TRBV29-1 CSVEKGDEQYF TGCAGCGTTGAGAAGGGCGACGAGCAGTACTTC
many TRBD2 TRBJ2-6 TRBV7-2 CASSLVAGAGANVLTF TGTGCCAGCAGCTTGGTTGCGGGAGCCGGGGCCAACGTCCTGACTTTC
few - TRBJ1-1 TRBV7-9 CASSLVQFVRRENTEAFF TGTGCCAGCAGCTTAGTTCAGTTCGTCAGGCGGGAGAACACTGAAGCTTTCTTT
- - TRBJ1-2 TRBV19 CASSPSVAVMGSHGSYGYTF TGTGCCAGCAGCCCATCTGTCGCCGTAATGGGTTCCCACGGTAGCTATGGCTACACCTTC
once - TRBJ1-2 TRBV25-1 CASSARVRGASNYGYTF TGTGCCAGCAGTGCTCGTGTAAGGGGGGCTTCTAACTATGGCTACACCTTC
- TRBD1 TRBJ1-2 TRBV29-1 CSVQTGEDYGYTF TGCAGCGTTCAGACAGGGGAGGACTATGGCTACACCTTC
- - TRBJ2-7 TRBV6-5 CASTREVGEQYF TGTGCCAGCACCAGAGAGGTAGGGGAGCAGTACTTC
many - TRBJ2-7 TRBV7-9 CASTRSTYEQYF TGTGCCAGTACGAGGAGTACCTACGAGCAGTACTTC
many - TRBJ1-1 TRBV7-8 CASSNGQLEAFF TGTGCCAGCAGCAATGGACAGCTTGAAGCTTTCTTT
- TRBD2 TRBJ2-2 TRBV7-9 CASRPSGGSHTGELFF TGTGCCAGCAGACCTAGCGGGGGAAGTCACACCGGGGAGCTGTTTTTT
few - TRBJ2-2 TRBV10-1 CASSVDSTNTGELFF TGCGCCAGCAGTGTGGACAGTACGAACACCGGGGAGCTGTTTTTT
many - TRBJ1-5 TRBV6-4 CASSQNSNQPQHF TGTGCCAGCAGTCAAAATAGCAATCAGCCCCAGCATTTT
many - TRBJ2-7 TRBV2 CASSYDRSLNEQYF TGTGCCAGCAGTTACGACAGGTCGCTCAACGAGCAGTACTTC
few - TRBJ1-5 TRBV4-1 CASSQVQSNQPQHF TGCGCCAGCAGCCAAGTGCAAAGCAATCAGCCCCAGCATTTT
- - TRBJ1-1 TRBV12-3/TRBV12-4 CASSLRWGSGTEAFF TGTGCCAGCAGTTTACGTTGGGGGAGTGGCACTGAAGCTTTCTTT
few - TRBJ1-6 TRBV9 CASSTSQGFNSPLHF TGTGCCAGCAGCACCTCACAGGGCTTTAATTCACCCCTCCACTTT
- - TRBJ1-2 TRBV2 CASSGAEGYTF TGTGCCAGCAGTGGGGCCGAGGGCTACACCTTC
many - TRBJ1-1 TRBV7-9 CASSPVGVAATEAFF TGTGCCAGCAGCCCGGTGGGGGTGGCGGCCACTGAAGCTTTCTTT
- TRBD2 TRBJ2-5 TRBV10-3 CAISFRSGLAGSETQYF TGTGCCATCAGCTTTAGAAGCGGACTAGCCGGGTCGGAGACCCAGTACTTC
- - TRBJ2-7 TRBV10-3 CATEKEPSYEQYF TGTGCCACCGAAAAAGAACCCTCCTACGAGCAGTACTTC
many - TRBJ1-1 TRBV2 CASSERGGNTEAFF TGTGCCAGCAGTGAACGAGGGGGGAACACTGAAGCTTTCTTT
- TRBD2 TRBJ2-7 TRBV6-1 CASSYWTSGTYEQYF TGTGCCAGCAGTTACTGGACTAGCGGGACCTACGAGCAGTACTTC
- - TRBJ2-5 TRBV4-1 CASSQERGTLQETQYF TGCGCCAGCAGCCAAGAAAGGGGGACTTTACAAGAGACCCAGTACTTC
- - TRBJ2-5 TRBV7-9 CASSPRQASQETQYF TGTGCCAGCAGCCCGAGACAGGCCTCCCAAGAGACCCAGTACTTC
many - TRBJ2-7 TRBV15 CATSRGTSYEQYF TGTGCCACCAGCAGAGGTACATCGTACGAGCAGTACTTC
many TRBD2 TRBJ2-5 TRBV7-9 CASSLLAGGIGETQYF TGTGCCAGCAGCTTACTAGCGGGAGGGATCGGGGAGACCCAGTACTTC
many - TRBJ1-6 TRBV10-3 CAIRDAGDSPLHF TGTGCCATCCGGGATGCGGGTGACTCACCCCTCCACTTT
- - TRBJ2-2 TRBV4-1 CASSPLWGNIGELFF TGCGCCAGCAGCCCGTTGTGGGGGAACATCGGGGAGCTGTTTTTT
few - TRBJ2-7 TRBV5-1 CASSQGLSGHEQYF TGCGCCAGCAGCCAGGGACTTTCCGGGCACGAGCAGTACTTC
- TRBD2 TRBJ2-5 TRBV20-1 CSVRSELAGEQETQYF TGCAGTGTCCGGTCCGAGCTAGCGGGGGAACAAGAGACCCAGTACTTC
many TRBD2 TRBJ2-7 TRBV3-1 CASSQGRTSRYEQYF TGTGCCAGCAGCCAAGGCCGGACTAGTAGGTACGAGCAGTACTTC
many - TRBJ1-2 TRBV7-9 CASSPFSGYTF TGTGCCAGCAGCCCCTTCAGTGGCTACACCTTC
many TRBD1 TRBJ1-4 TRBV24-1 CATSEGTGVQKLFF TGTGCCACCAGTGAAGGGACAGGGGTTCAAAAACTGTTTTTT
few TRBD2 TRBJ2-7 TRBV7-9 CASSLAAGVYEQYF TGTGCCAGCAGCTTAGCTGCGGGAGTCTACGAGCAGTACTTC
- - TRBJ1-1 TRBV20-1 CSARDGRGIYNTEAFF TGCAGTGCTAGAGATGGGCGGGGCATTTATAACACTGAAGCTTTCTTT
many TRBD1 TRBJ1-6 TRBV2 CASRDYRGPDSPLHF TGTGCCAGCAGAGACTACAGGGGGCCGGATTCACCCCTCCACTTT
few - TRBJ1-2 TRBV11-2 CASSPGMYGYTF TGTGCCAGCAGCCCAGGGATGTATGGCTACACCTTC
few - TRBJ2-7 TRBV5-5 CASSAGSGAATEQYF TGTGCCAGCAGCGCCGGGTCAGGGGCAGCTACCGAGCAGTACTTC
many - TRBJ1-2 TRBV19 CASSIGGNYGYTF TGTGCCAGTAGTATTGGGGGCAACTATGGCTACACCTTC
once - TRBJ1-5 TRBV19 CASSTKGGQPQHF TGTGCCAGTAGTACGAAGGGTGGTCAGCCCCAGCATTTT
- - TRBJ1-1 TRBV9 CASSPPVGVGTEAFF TGTGCCAGCAGCCCACCGGTGGGAGTCGGCACTGAAGCTTTCTTT
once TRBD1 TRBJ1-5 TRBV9 CASSVIGTGIDQPQHF TGTGCCAGCAGCGTCATCGGGACAGGGATAGATCAGCCCCAGCATTTT
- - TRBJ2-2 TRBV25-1 CASSRTEHSYTGELFF TGCGCCAGCAGCCGCACTGAACACTCCTACACCGGGGAGCTGTTTTTT
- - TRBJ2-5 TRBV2 CASSEAWIQETQYF TGTGCCAGCAGTGAAGCCTGGATCCAAGAGACCCAGTACTTC
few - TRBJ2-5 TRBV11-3 CASSFPLGAAETQYF TGTGCCAGCAGCTTTCCGTTGGGGGCAGCAGAGACCCAGTACTTC
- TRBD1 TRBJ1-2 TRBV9 CASSPTGAHGYTF TGTGCCAGCAGTCCGACAGGGGCCCATGGCTACACCTTC
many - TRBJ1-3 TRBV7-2 CASSLASRGNTIYF TGTGCCAGCAGCTTAGCGAGCCGTGGAAACACCATATATTTT
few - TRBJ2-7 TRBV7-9 CASSRPDPLAAYEQYF TGTGCCAGCAGCCGCCCCGACCCATTAGCGGCCTACGAGCAGTACTTC
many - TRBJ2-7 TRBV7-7 CASSLAPGYEQYF TGTGCCAGCAGCTTAGCTCCCGGCTACGAGCAGTACTTC
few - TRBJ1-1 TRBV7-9 CASSQEWAGRDEAFF TGTGCCAGCAGCCAAGAGTGGGCAGGGCGGGATGAAGCTTTCTTT